A single sample gave rise to the 28 T cell receptor beta chains below, sequenced in a study of shared clonotypes between healthy human individuals. Clones were read by immunoSEQ multiplex PCR, and TCRdb kept only the in-frame ones, dropping some. The sample lists 1,400,000 or so clones; around 98.5% were seen once. The sample was naive CD4+ T cells sorted from blood. Indicated subset: CD45RA+ positively selected. Receptors were obtained from a man aged 25 to 40 in good health.

The rearrangement uses TRBV28 and TRBJ2-2; D is uncertain. Germline lookup yields CDR1 MDHEN and CDR2 SYDVKM. The length of the CDR3 is 12 residues. The CDR3 protein is CAWQSNTGELFF. The CDR3 nucleotides are TGTGCATGGCAGTCGAACACCGGGGAGCTGTTTTTT.

To note about this clone: Other DNA sequences in this specimen translate into the identical CDR3. V is TRBV28 and J is TRBJ2-7; D gene unclear. The CDR3 runs to 13 residues. Deletions cut 2 bases from V and 3 bases from J, with 8 bases between. The germline CDR1 and CDR2 sequences are MDHEN and SYDVKM. As DNA, the CDR3 is TGTGCCAGCAGTTTAGGGGTATACTACGAGCAGTACTTC. The encoded protein is CASSLGVYYEQYF.

The chain has TRBV5-1 and TRBJ1-5; 8 bases are shared with TRBD1. V was pared by 3 bases and J by 7 bases, with 6 bases of the junction left unmatched. The V gene's germline CDR1 is SGHRS and CDR2 YFSETQ. CDR3 size: 14 residues. The CDR3 loop is CASSSSGGAQPQHF. The CDR3 bases are TGCGCCAGCAGCTCCTCAGGGGGCGCGCAGCCCCAGCATTTT.

As concerns this clone: The sample carries other DNA sequences with the same CDR3. The CDR3, as DNA: TGTGCCAGCAGCTTGGTGGTGGGCACTGAAGCTTTCTTT. This gives the protein CASSLVVGTEAFF. The chain joins TRBV5-6 to TRBJ1-1; D ambiguous. V lost 0 bases and J 4 bases, leaving 7 bases between the germline ends. Germline CDR1 and CDR2: SGHDT and YYEEEE. The CDR3 covers 13 residues.

The chain has TRBV21-1 and TRBJ1-5. TRBV21-1 is a pseudogene. The CDR3 covers 17 residues. Here the CDR3 reads CASSPGEEIKANQPQHF. The CDR3 nucleotides read TGTGCCAGCAGCCCAGGGGAGGAAATTAAGGCGAATCAGCCCCAGCATTTT.

The CDR3 reads CASSLGTSSGELFF. DNA for the CDR3: TGTGCCAGCAGCTTGGGGACATCGTCCGGGGAGCTGTTTTTT. This rearrangement joins TRBV7-2 to TRBJ2-2; a possible D gene is TRBD1 (6 bases). The CDR3 has 14 amino acids. Germline V gene sequence: CDR1 SGHTA, CDR2 FQGNSA. V lost 3 bases and J 6 bases, leaving 11 bases between the germline ends.

This chain joins TRBV4-1 and TRBJ2-1, with D uncertain. V dropped 4 bases and J dropped 11 bases, with 15 bases sitting between them. The germline gives CDR1 MGHRA, CDR2 YSYEKL. The length of the CDR3 is 13 residues. The chain's CDR3 is CASSPGPQVKQFF. The CDR3 nucleotides read TGCGCCAGCAGCCCGGGCCCCCAGGTCAAGCAGTTCTTC.

This chain's CDR3 is CASSAPGTSYNEQFF. Written as DNA, the CDR3 is TGTGCCAGCAGCGCACCCGGGACTAGCTACAATGAGCAGTTCTTC. This chain links TRBV9 with TRBJ2-1, with 8 positions matching TRBD2. The germline CDR1 and CDR2 sequences are SGDLS and YYNGEE. V dropped 3 bases and J dropped 3; count of bases not matched to a gene: 5. The CDR3 loop spans 15 amino acids.

The chain links TRBV5-1 to TRBJ1-4, with 12 positions matching TRBD1. The trim removed 4 bases at V and 6 bases at J, leaving 7 bases unmatched. Per the germline V gene, CDR1 is SGHRS and CDR2 is YFSETQ. CDR3 length: 16 residues. The CDR3 sequence: CASSGTGGTGYEKLFF. As DNA, the CDR3 is TGCGCCAGCAGCGGGACAGGGGGCACGGGTTATGAAAAACTGTTTTTT.

The chain employs TRBV7-9 and TRBJ2-7; possibly TRBD1 or TRBD2 for D (5 bases each). Germline CDR1 SEHNR, CDR2 FQNEAQ (reference sequence). V was clipped by 1 base and J by 2 bases, with 9 bases between them. The CDR3 is 14 residues long. CDR3 protein: CASSLGDGPYEQYF. The CDR3 DNA is TGTGCCAGCAGCTTAGGGGACGGACCCTACGAGCAGTACTTC.

This chain connects TRBV29-1 to TRBJ2-1; 10 bases are a match to TRBD1. The J segment lost 4 bases and the V segment lost 6 bases, leaving 9 bases of the junction unmatched. The CDR3 contains 15 residues. Germline V gene lookup returns CDR1 SQVTM and CDR2 ANQGSEA. CDR3 in DNA: TGCAGCGTGGACCGCCGGGACAGGGGTTACAATGAGCAGTTCTTC. Protein: CSVDRRDRGYNEQFF.

J is TRBJ2-7 and V is TRBV5-4; TRBD1 aligns across 7 bases. The CDR3 consists of 14 residues. CDR1 is SGHNT and CDR2 is YYREEE in the germline V gene (reference sequence). Trimming took 4 bases from V and 3 from J; bases not matched to a gene: 7. CDR3 protein: CASSVTGAVYEQYF. The DNA for the CDR3 is TGTGCCAGCAGCGTTACAGGGGCAGTCTACGAGCAGTACTTC.

The rearrangement links TRBV28 to TRBJ1-1, with a possible D match to TRBD1 (6 bases). The CDR3 consists of 15 residues. Germline CDR1 MDHEN, CDR2 SYDVKM. Between the trimmed V and J ends, which lost 7 bases and 1 base, there was a span of 16 bases. CDR3 region: CASNPRGEGNTEAFF. The CDR3 DNA reads TGTGCCAGCAATCCCAGGGGCGAGGGGAACACTGAAGCTTTCTTT.

This rearrangement joins TRBV7-2 to TRBJ2-3, with D perhaps TRBD1 (5 bases). This CDR3 spans 18 amino acids. V lost 5 bases and J 0 bases, leaving 21 bases between the germline ends. CDR1 and CDR2 (germline): SGHTA, FQGNSA. The CDR3 DNA follows: TGTGCCAGCAGCCGAAGGGGTAGGGCTATTTGGAGCACAGATACGCAGTATTTT. It is translated as CASSRRGRAIWSTDTQYF.

CDR3 bases: TGCGCCAGCAGCTTGAATCAGGGGGCGTTCGGGGAGCTGTTTTTT. This encodes CASSLNQGAFGELFF. The rearrangement joins TRBV5-1 to TRBJ2-2; 8 nucleotides match TRBD1. Germline V gene lookup returns CDR1 SGHRS and CDR2 YFSETQ. J was trimmed by 7 bases and V by 1 base; bases with no gene match: 6. This CDR3 spans 15 amino acids.

The chain links TRBV11-2 to TRBJ1-2; TRBD1 might be the D (6 bases). With 1 base removed from V and 1 base from J, the gap between germline ends came to 13 bases. Germline loops: CDR1 SGHAT, CDR2 FQNNGV. This CDR3 has 16 residues. The CDR3 reads CASSLARGRLNYGYTF. Written as DNA, the CDR3 is TGTGCCAGCAGCTTAGCTCGGGGGCGACTTAACTATGGCTACACCTTC.

This chain links TRBV6-6 with TRBJ2-7; TRBD1 agrees at 9 bases. CDR3 length: 15 residues. The V and J ends lost 5 bases and 5 bases, in that order; junction bases with no gene match: 10. Germline lookup yields CDR1 MNHNY and CDR2 SVGAGI (reference sequence). In DNA form, the CDR3 reads TGTGCCAGCAGTAGACAGGGGGGCGTTGTAAACGAGCAGTACTTC. This sequence encodes CASSRQGGVVNEQYF.

The gene calls are TRBV28 and TRBJ2-7; D is perhaps TRBD2 (5 bases). This CDR3 is 14 amino acids long. Germline-derived CDR1 and CDR2 are MDHEN and SYDVKM. Trimming left V 3 bases short and J 3 bases short, with 12 bases between. The CDR3 reads CASSLHRTLYEQYF. As DNA, the CDR3 is TGTGCCAGCAGTTTGCATCGGACTCTCTACGAGCAGTACTTC.

The chain is built from TRBV19 and TRBJ2-1; 8 positions match TRBD2. The CDR3 has 15 residues. The V and J ends lost 1 base and 3 bases, in that order; junction bases with no gene match: 2. Germline CDR1 and CDR2: LNHDA and SQIVND (reference sequence). The chain's CDR3 is CASSIGGLGYNEQFF. The CDR3, as DNA: TGTGCCAGTAGTATAGGGGGACTAGGCTACAATGAGCAGTTCTTC.

The rearrangement uses TRBV30 and TRBJ2-1; 7 bases align to TRBD2. Losses at the gene ends were 6 bases for V and 3 bases for J; bases not matched to a gene: 5. This CDR3 has 13 amino acids. Germline values: CDR1 GTSNPN, CDR2 SVGIG (reference sequence). The CDR3 region is CACQLAVYNEQFF. The CDR3 DNA reads TGTGCCTGTCAGCTAGCGGTCTACAATGAGCAGTTCTTC.

The chain carries TRBV5-1 and TRBJ2-7, with 8 bases fitting TRBD2. The CDR3 contains 12 residues. Germline CDR1 SGHRS, CDR2 YFSETQ. V lost 5 bases and J lost 5; bases outside the gene matches: 3. This CDR3 is CASSRGGHEQYF. CDR3 coding DNA: TGCGCCAGCAGTCGGGGGGGACACGAGCAGTACTTC.

The chain employs TRBV10-3 and TRBJ2-7; 9 positions agree with TRBD2. With V trimmed by 4 bases and J by 6 bases, 7 bases remained unmatched. Germline lookup yields CDR1 ENHRY and CDR2 SYGVKD. This CDR3 has 14 residues. CDR3: CAISVGGRAAEQYF. For the CDR3, the DNA is TGTGCCATCAGTGTTGGCGGGAGGGCGGCCGAGCAGTACTTC.

A single count supports this clone. This chain uses TRBV13 with TRBJ1-1, with D unresolved. Between the trimmed V and J ends, which lost 6 bases and 0 bases, there was a span of 11 bases. The CDR3 loop spans 14 amino acids. Germline CDR1 is PRHDT and CDR2 is FYEKMQ (reference sequence). CDR3 coding DNA: TGTGCCAGCAGTTACGGTCGGCTGAACACTGAAGCTTTCTTT. This gives the protein CASSYGRLNTEAFF. Based on the CDR3 plus reference TRBV13 and TRBJ1-1, the full variable domain is AAGVIQSPRHLIKEKRETATLKCYPIPRHDTVYWYQQGPGQDPQFLISFYEKMQSDKGSIPDRFSAQQFSDYHSELNMSSLELGDSALYFCASSYGRLNTEAFFGQGTRLTVV.

Details on this clone: This same CDR3 is encoded by further DNA sequences in the sample. V and J are TRBV29-1 and TRBJ1-1; 9 bases match TRBD1. Trimming at V came to 6 bases and at J to 1 base, leaving 3 bases not matched to a gene. This CDR3 contains 13 residues. Germline CDR1 is SQVTM and CDR2 is ANQGSEA. The CDR3 reads CSVDRGKNTEAFF. CDR3 nucleotide sequence: TGCAGCGTGGACAGGGGAAAGAACACTGAAGCTTTCTTT.

J is TRBJ2-7 and V is TRBV6-1, with TRBD1 matching 9 bases. Germline V CDR1 and CDR2: MNHNS, SASEGT. This CDR3 is built from 13 residues. Trimming at V came to 4 bases and at J to 6 bases, leaving 4 bases not matched to a gene. The CDR3 sequence: CASSVGQGGEQYF. As DNA, the CDR3 is TGTGCCAGCAGTGTGGGACAGGGAGGCGAGCAGTACTTC.

The rearrangement joins TRBV18 to TRBJ2-1; 8 bases are shared with TRBD2. Germline CDR1 and CDR2: KGHSH and LQKENI. J was trimmed by 5 bases and V by 0 bases; bases with no gene match: 12. The length of the CDR3 is 18 residues. The CDR3 DNA reads TGTGCCAGCTCACCACCCGGCATCGCGGGAGGCGGGAACAATGAGCAGTTCTTC. Protein sequence: CASSPPGIAGGGNNEQFF.

The V call is TRBV9, the J call TRBJ2-2; 8 positions match TRBD2. CDR1 is SGDLS and CDR2 is YYNGEE in the germline V gene. The CDR3 has 16 amino acids. The J segment lost 4 bases and the V segment lost 0 bases, leaving 5 bases of the junction unmatched. The DNA of the CDR3 is TGTGCCAGCAGCGTAGCGGGGGGGGACCTCACCGGGGAGCTGTTTTTT. This encodes CASSVAGGDLTGELFF.

V is TRBV6-5 and J is TRBJ2-1, with 9 positions matching TRBD1. Germline CDR1 is MNHEY and CDR2 is SVGAGI. CDR3 size: 14 residues. Trimming removed 5 bases from V and 3 bases from J; junction bases left unmatched: 2. CDR3 protein: CASSKDRGYNEQFF. The CDR3 coding sequence is TGTGCCAGCAGTAAGGACAGGGGCTACAATGAGCAGTTCTTC.